The TCR beta chain under discussion was sequenced for a study of blood T cell repertoires in COVID-19. Study information: COVID-19 samples, acute and convalescent, were from the United States, Italy and Spain.

Recruitment covered roughly 22 US areas and drew participants whose ages spanned about 18 to 100 years. In assigning cohorts, the study relied on participant-reported clinical history. Repertoires were generated with immunoSEQ multiplex PCR, while TCRdb's copy carries only in-frame clones and drops some. The sample includes about 350,000 clones, around nine tenths of them seen just once. This receptor was obtained from a woman in her 30s who had been exposed to COVID-19. The sequenced sample consisted of PBMCs or T cells enriched from blood (not recorded which).

This CDR3 reads CASSLGLTGAKGAGEQFF. CDR3 nucleotides: TGTGCCAGCAGTTTGGGTCTTACGGGAGCAAAGGGCGCTGGTGAGCAGTTCTTC. This chain connects TRBV27 to TRBJ2-1; D may be TRBD2 (6 bases). Between the trimmed V and J ends, which lost 3 bases and 9 bases, there was a span of 27 bases. The CDR3 loop spans 18 amino acids. Looked up from germline, CDR1 is MNHEY and CDR2 is SMNVEV (reference sequence).